The clone carrying this TCR beta chain was found many times. Trimming shortened V by 5 bases and J by 0 bases, and 14 bases separated the two germline ends. The CDR3 contains 15 residues. Looked up from germline, CDR1 is MDHEN and CDR2 is SYDVKM. The source material, RNA transcripts, was used to amplify TCR beta CDR3 regions. TCR CDR3 underwent first-round RT-PCR with the HTBI primer set. Via MiXCR, TCRdb re-called the multiplex PCR reads, giving one row per CDR3 protein. The sample has about 530,000 distinct CDR3 sequences, roughly a sixth seen once. 10 ml fresh peripheral blood yielded the PBMCs. These data belong to a study of T cells in Graves' hyperthyroidism and ophthalmopathy.

The receptor was isolated from a young woman with Graves' ophthalmopathy. Specimen: blood. The V and J genes are TRBV28 and TRBJ2-7; a weak D match, TRBD1 (6 bases). The CDR3 region is CASSAPWGHSYEQYF. CDR3 nucleotide sequence: TGTGCCAGCAGTGCCCCGTGGGGGCACTCCTACGAGCAGTACTTC.